These T cell receptor beta chains were read from a single sample in a study of vaccination effects on CD4 cells after COVID-19. These TCRs' antigens remain unknown. The method was immunoSEQ multiplex PCR; TCRdb's version includes in-frame clones alone and lacks a portion of them. The table shows tens of thousands of clones, with around 73% occurring only once. Source: CD4+ T cells from PBMCs cultured with HCoV-229E spike peptides, taken after COVID-19 vaccination. The source of these receptors is a human donor who received a COVID-19 vaccine. Both conserved end residues are part of each CDR3. D genes are given only for firm matches. For some rows the clone size is stated as once, few or many, or as a class when expanded; others skip it.

size: .; J: TRBJ2-5; V: TRBV18; D: .; CDR3: CASSPSSGQGGETQYF; DNA: TGTGCCAGCTCACCCTCAAGTGGGCAGGGTGGAGAGACCCAGTACTTC
size: few; J: TRBJ1-4; V: TRBV2; D: .; CDR3: CASGMNEKLFF; DNA: TGTGCCAGTGGGATGAATGAAAAACTGTTTTTT
size: .; J: TRBJ2-1; V: TRBV7-3; D: .; CDR3: CASRENSYNEQFF; DNA: TGTGCCAGCAGGGAGAACTCCTACAATGAGCAGTTCTTC
size: .; J: TRBJ1-5; V: TRBV21-1; D: .; CDR3: CASFYLRPPSRGNQPQHF; DNA: TGTGCCAGCTTCTATTTACGCCCGCCGAGCAGGGGGAACCAGCCCCAGCATTTT
size: .; J: TRBJ2-5; V: TRBV7-2; D: .; CDR3: CASSLDRGAQYF; DNA: TGTGCCAGCAGCTTAGATCGCGGGGCCCAGTACTTC
size: .; J: TRBJ1-2; V: TRBV3-1/TRBV3-2; D: TRBD1; CDR3: CASSLTGDYGYTF; DNA: TGTGCCAGCAGCCTCACAGGGGACTATGGCTACACCTTC
size: .; J: TRBJ2-2; V: TRBV5-1; D: TRBD2; CDR3: CASSTASGGATGELFF; DNA: TGCGCCAGCAGCACTGCTAGCGGGGGCGCAACCGGGGAGCTGTTTTTT
size: .; J: TRBJ1-4; V: TRBV2; D: TRBD1; CDR3: CASSEGRGTSNEKLFF; DNA: TGTGCCAGCAGTGAGGGCAGGGGGACGTCAAATGAAAAACTGTTTTTT
size: .; J: TRBJ2-6; V: TRBV2; D: TRBD1; CDR3: CASSDRQGSDSSGANVLTF; DNA: TGTGCCAGCAGTGACCGACAGGGATCGGACTCCTCTGGGGCCAACGTCCTGACTTTC
size: .; J: TRBJ1-2; V: TRBV24-1; D: .; CDR3: CATSDEREINGYTF; DNA: TGTGCCACCAGTGATGAGAGGGAAATCAATGGCTACACCTTC
size: once; J: TRBJ2-3; V: TRBV5-1; D: .; CDR3: CASTQAGGILDTQYF; DNA: TGCGCCAGCACCCAGGCAGGGGGGATTTTGGATACGCAGTATTTT
size: .; J: TRBJ2-1; V: TRBV12-3/TRBV12-4; D: .; CDR3: CASMHNYNEQFF; DNA: TGTGCCAGCATGCACAACTACAATGAGCAGTTCTTC
size: .; J: TRBJ1-2; V: TRBV12-3/TRBV12-4; D: .; CDR3: CASSSPDRPTYTF; DNA: TGTGCCAGCAGTTCCCCCGACAGACCCACCTACACCTTC
size: .; J: TRBJ2-2; V: TRBV6-7; D: .; CDR3: CASSLNKNTGELFF; DNA: TGTGCCAGCAGTTTAAACAAAAACACCGGGGAGCTGTTTTTT
size: .; J: TRBJ2-3; V: TRBV24-1; D: .; CDR3: CATSDSGSSGDTQYF; DNA: TGTGCCACCAGTGATTCCGGGTCCTCCGGGGATACGCAGTATTTT
size: once; J: TRBJ2-1; V: TRBV6-2/TRBV6-3; D: TRBD2; CDR3: CASSKTGTSGGAAEQFF; DNA: TGTGCCAGCAGTAAAACCGGGACTAGCGGGGGGGCGGCTGAGCAGTTCTTC
size: .; J: TRBJ2-1; V: TRBV10-3; D: TRBD2; CDR3: CAISDSGTSYNEQFF; DNA: TGTGCCATCAGTGATAGCGGGACCTCCTACAATGAGCAGTTCTTC
size: .; J: TRBJ2-3; V: TRBV13; D: TRBD2; CDR3: CASRMTSGGADTQYF; DNA: TGTGCCAGCAGGATGACTAGCGGGGGGGCGGATACGCAGTATTTT
size: .; J: TRBJ1-6; V: TRBV10-3; D: .; CDR3: CAISEAPPYNSPLHF; DNA: TGTGCCATCAGTGAGGCCCCCCCCTATAATTCACCCCTCCACTTT
size: .; J: TRBJ1-6; V: TRBV19; D: TRBD1; CDR3: CASGGVQGETSSPLHF; DNA: TGTGCCAGTGGGGGGGTACAGGGGGAAACTTCTTCACCCCTCCACTTT
size: .; J: TRBJ1-1; V: TRBV5-1; D: .; CDR3: CASSYRGEGTEAFF; DNA: TGCGCCAGCAGCTATAGGGGTGAGGGCACTGAAGCTTTCTTT
size: .; J: TRBJ2-3; V: TRBV11-2; D: TRBD1; CDR3: CASSPTGADTQYF; DNA: TGTGCCAGCAGTCCAACAGGGGCAGATACGCAGTATTTT
size: .; J: TRBJ1-1; V: TRBV5-4; D: .; CDR3: CASSPPGREGTEAFF; DNA: TGTGCCAGCAGCCCCCCGGGGAGGGAAGGGACTGAAGCTTTCTTT
size: .; J: TRBJ2-3; V: TRBV5-1; D: .; CDR3: CASSLGERRESDTQYF; DNA: TGCGCCAGCAGCTTGGGTGAGCGGAGGGAGTCAGATACGCAGTATTTT
size: .; J: TRBJ2-2; V: TRBV24-1; D: TRBD2; CDR3: CATSVAGSTGELFF; DNA: TGTGCCACCAGTGTAGCGGGGAGCACCGGGGAGCTGTTTTTT
size: medium-sized; J: TRBJ2-6; V: TRBV3-1/TRBV3-2; D: .; CDR3: CASSSTAGANVLTF; DNA: TGTGCCAGCAGCTCGACGGCTGGGGCCAACGTCCTGACTTTC
size: .; J: TRBJ2-6; V: TRBV30; D: .; CDR3: CAWSVYRDPGANVLTF; DNA: TGTGCCTGGAGTGTATACAGGGATCCTGGGGCCAACGTCCTGACTTTC
size: .; J: TRBJ2-3; V: TRBV7-3; D: .; CDR3: CASSGAGTDTQYF; DNA: TGTGCCAGCAGCGGGGCGGGGACGGATACGCAGTATTTT
size: .; J: TRBJ1-2; V: TRBV19; D: .; CDR3: CASSIRSSGGYTF; DNA: TGTGCCAGTAGTATTCGGAGTTCGGGCGGCTACACCTTC
size: .; J: TRBJ1-3; V: TRBV18; D: TRBD1; CDR3: CASSPPRQGTSGNTIYF; DNA: TGTGCCAGCTCACCCCCCCGACAGGGAACCTCTGGAAACACCATATATTTT
size: .; J: TRBJ2-2; V: TRBV6-4; D: .; CDR3: CASSGKGTGELFF; DNA: TGTGCCAGCAGTGGAAAAGGCACCGGGGAGCTGTTTTTT
size: .; J: TRBJ2-3; V: TRBV5-1; D: TRBD2; CDR3: CASNGGGRADTQYF; DNA: TGCGCCAGCAACGGCGGGGGGAGGGCAGATACGCAGTATTTT
size: .; J: TRBJ1-5; V: TRBV30; D: TRBD1; CDR3: CAWTYRDRANQPQHF; DNA: TGTGCCTGGACCTACCGAGACAGGGCTAATCAGCCCCAGCATTTT
size: .; J: TRBJ1-2; V: TRBV6-5; D: .; CDR3: CASSTTERTNYGYTF; DNA: TGTGCCAGCAGTACGACGGAACGTACTAACTATGGCTACACCTTC
size: .; J: TRBJ1-3; V: TRBV5-1; D: TRBD1; CDR3: CASSLTGGGGNTIYF; DNA: TGCGCCAGCAGCTTGACAGGGGGCGGTGGAAACACCATATATTTT
size: few; J: TRBJ2-6; V: TRBV5-1; D: .; CDR3: CASSLRPSGANVLTF; DNA: TGCGCCAGCAGCTTGAGACCTTCTGGGGCCAACGTCCTGACTTTC
size: .; J: TRBJ2-5; V: TRBV6-5; D: .; CDR3: CASSPNPDSQETQYF; DNA: TGTGCCAGCAGTCCGAACCCGGACAGCCAAGAGACCCAGTACTTC
size: .; J: TRBJ1-1; V: TRBV6-2/TRBV6-3; D: .; CDR3: CASSYGGRGNTEAFF; DNA: TGTGCCAGCAGTTACGGCGGCAGGGGGAACACTGAAGCTTTCTTT
size: .; J: TRBJ2-3; V: TRBV7-3; D: .; CDR3: CASSGGTGFRDTQYF; DNA: TGTGCCAGCAGCGGGGGGACGGGCTTTAGGGATACGCAGTATTTT
size: .; J: TRBJ2-2; V: TRBV6-6; D: .; CDR3: CASSSNLDTGELFF; DNA: TGTGCCAGCAGTTCAAACTTAGACACCGGGGAGCTGTTTTTT
size: .; J: TRBJ1-1; V: TRBV4-3; D: .; CDR3: CASSLNVDTEAFF; DNA: TGCGCCAGCAGCCTTAATGTGGACACTGAAGCTTTCTTT
size: .; J: TRBJ1-4; V: TRBV5-1; D: .; CDR3: CASSSGRSNEKLFF; DNA: TGCGCCAGCAGCTCCGGACGGAGTAATGAAAAACTGTTTTTT
size: .; J: TRBJ1-5; V: TRBV7-2; D: .; CDR3: CASSGGGPQHF; DNA: TGTGCCAGCAGCGGGGGGGGGCCCCAGCATTTT
size: .; J: TRBJ1-4; V: TRBV12-5; D: TRBD1; CDR3: CASGVQGAGEKLFF; DNA: TGTGCTAGTGGCGTACAGGGGGCAGGTGAAAAACTGTTTTTT
size: .; J: TRBJ2-1; V: TRBV20-1; D: .; CDR3: CSASANNEQFF; DNA: TGCAGTGCTAGCGCCAACAATGAGCAGTTCTTC
size: .; J: TRBJ1-4; V: TRBV11-2; D: TRBD1; CDR3: CASGRGQSLWKTNEKLFF; DNA: TGTGCCAGCGGAAGGGGACAGTCCCTATGGAAGACTAATGAAAAACTGTTTTTT
size: .; J: TRBJ2-2; V: TRBV2; D: .; CDR3: CASNGGAKAGELFF; DNA: TGTGCCAGCAACGGGGGCGCGAAGGCCGGGGAGCTGTTTTTT